A single sample gave rise to the 21 T cell receptor beta chains below, sequenced in a study of blood T cell repertoires in COVID-19. The assay was immunoSEQ multiplex PCR, and TCRdb's table has in-frame clones only and misses some. This table has almost 250,000 clones, around nine tenths appearing once. The sample comprised peripheral blood. The source of these receptors is a woman in her sixties who had recovered from COVID-19.

This clone was detected once. The CDR3 DNA sequence: TGTGCCAGCAGTGAACCCTTAATTGGAAACACCATATATTTT. Protein product: CASSEPLIGNTIYF. The chain recombines TRBV6-1 with TRBJ1-3; no definite D call. The V gene lost 2 bases and the J gene lost 3 bases, with 8 bases spanning the gap. CDR1 MNHNS and CDR2 SASEGT come from the germline V gene. The CDR3 totals 14 residues.

This chain connects TRBV18 to TRBJ2-7, with D maybe TRBD1 (5 bases). V was pared by 3 bases and J by 6 bases, with 21 bases between. The CDR3 loop spans 16 amino acids. Germline loops: CDR1 KGHSH, CDR2 LQKENI. DNA for the CDR3: TGTGCCAGCTCACCCTCTAACGTTGGGGCCCTTTCCGAGCAGTACTTC. The encoded protein is CASSPSNVGALSEQYF.

The rearrangement uses TRBV11-3 and TRBJ1-1; D is ambiguous. Germline CDR1 is SGHNT and CDR2 is YENEEA. This CDR3 is built from 13 residues. The V gene lost 0 bases and the J gene lost 2 bases, with 4 bases spanning the gap. The CDR3 reads CASSLDLNTEAFF. As DNA, the CDR3 is TGTGCCAGCAGCTTAGATCTAAACACTGAAGCTTTCTTT.

V usage is TRBV19 and J usage is TRBJ1-2; the match to TRBD1 covers 8 bases. In germline, CDR1 is LNHDA, CDR2 SQIVND (reference sequence). V dropped 2 bases and J dropped 4; count of bases not matched to a gene: 9. The CDR3 sequence is 16 residues long. The CDR3 region is CASSIPSRQGIYGYTF. The CDR3 DNA is TGTGCCAGTAGTATACCTAGCCGACAGGGGATCTATGGCTACACCTTC.

V and J are TRBV7-2 and TRBJ1-6, with TRBD1 matching over 8 bases. The trim removed 5 bases at V and 10 bases at J, leaving 4 bases unmatched. The germline CDR1 and CDR2 sequences are SGHTA and FQGNSA. The CDR3 extends over 13 amino acids. The CDR3 region is CASSARQGSPLHF. CDR3 coding DNA: TGTGCCAGCAGCGCCCGACAGGGGTCACCCCTCCACTTT.

The chain has TRBV7-3 and TRBJ2-1; 9 bases line up with TRBD1. The length of the CDR3 is 16 residues. Germline V gene data show CDR1 as SGHTA and CDR2 as FQGTGA. V was clipped by 6 bases and J by 6 bases; unmatched bases: 12. Written as DNA, the CDR3 is TGTGCCAGCAGTGCAACAGGGGGCACAATTTTCAATGAGCAGTTCTTC. Protein sequence: CASSATGGTIFNEQFF. Full variable domain (outside the CDR3, taken from reference TRBV7-3 and TRBJ2-1): GAGVSQTPSNKVTEKGKYVELRCDPISGHTALYWYRQSLGQGPEFLIYFQGTGAADDSGLPNDRFFAVRPEGSVSTLKIQRTERGDSAVYLCASSATGGTIFNEQFFGPGTRLTVL.

The table lists this clone with a count of one. In nucleotides, the CDR3 is TGTGCCAGCAGGGGGCGAACTGAAGCTTTCTTT. Translating it yields CASRGRTEAFF. The chain couples TRBV19 to TRBJ1-1, with 8 bases lining up with TRBD1. With V trimmed by 9 bases and J by 5 bases, 2 bases remained unmatched. The CDR3 has 11 residues. Germline CDR1 LNHDA, CDR2 SQIVND (reference sequence).

The chain joins TRBV28 to TRBJ1-1, with D hard to call. CDR1 and CDR2 from the germline V gene are MDHEN and SYDVKM. V was pared by 7 bases and J by 5 bases, with 17 bases between. The CDR3 is 14 residues long. The CDR3 spells CASTIRQFGTEAFF. Written as DNA, the CDR3 is TGTGCCAGCACCATCAGACAATTCGGTACTGAAGCTTTCTTT.

This chain uses TRBV14 with TRBJ2-5; TRBD1 matches 9 bases. Germline lookup yields CDR1 SGHDN and CDR2 FVKESK. V lost 4 bases, J lost 1 base, and 7 bases stayed unmatched. The CDR3 is 16 residues long. The CDR3 DNA sequence: TGTGCCAGCAGCCCCATCCGGGACAGGGTCCAAGAGACCCAGTACTTC. This translates into CASSPIRDRVQETQYF. Full variable domain (missing parts from reference TRBV14 and TRBJ2-5): EAGVTQFPSHSVIEKGQTVTLRCDPISGHDNLYWYRRVMGKEIKFLLHFVKESKQDESGMPNNRFLAERTGGTYSTLKVQPAELEDSGVYFCASSPIRDRVQETQYFGPGTRLLVL.

The rearrangement links TRBV19 to TRBJ1-1; tentatively, D is TRBD1 (5 bases). CDR3 length equals 14 residues. Germline V lookup: CDR1 LNHDA, CDR2 SQIVND (reference sequence). The germline V and J ends were trimmed by 6 bases and 4 bases, with 15 bases remaining between them. CDR3 amino acids: CASRPMGGTTEAFF. The CDR3 DNA follows: TGTGCCAGTAGACCGATGGGGGGGACCACTGAAGCTTTCTTT.

This chain connects TRBV23-1 to TRBJ2-2; 9 bases are shared with TRBD1. TRBV23-1 is flagged as an ORF with uncertain function. V trimming: 4 bases; J trimming: 7 bases; junction bases outside the gene matches: 7. The CDR3 has 15 residues. CDR3 region: CASSPRQGVVGELFF. The CDR3 DNA sequence: TGCGCCAGCAGTCCCCGACAGGGGGTAGTCGGGGAGCTGTTTTTT.

This clone came up once. V is TRBV27 and J is TRBJ2-3, with TRBD1 matching over 7 bases. The V and J ends lost 6 bases and 3 bases, in that order; junction bases with no gene match: 3. The CDR3 loop spans 13 amino acids. Germline V gives CDR1 MNHEY, CDR2 SMNVEV (reference sequence). The CDR3 region has the DNA TGTGCCAGCAGGGGGACAGCTACAGATACGCAGTATTTT. Its translation: CASRGTATDTQYF.

This rearrangement joins TRBV4-2 to TRBJ2-2, with D maybe TRBD1 (5 bases). CDR1 LGHNA and CDR2 YNFKEQ come from the germline V gene. V dropped 1 base and J dropped 7 bases, with 13 bases sitting between them. The CDR3 has 15 amino acids. Here the CDR3 reads CASSQAQGGFGELFF. CDR3 DNA: TGTGCCAGCAGCCAAGCTCAGGGTGGATTCGGGGAGCTGTTTTTT.

The gene calls are TRBV6-5 and TRBJ2-5, with 10 bases aligning to TRBD1. With V trimmed by 6 bases and J by 5 bases, 9 bases remained unmatched. This CDR3 spans 15 amino acids. Germline CDR1 MNHEY, CDR2 SVGAGI. CDR3 bases: TGTGCCAGCAGGGCGACAGGGGGCGCGTCCGAGACCCAGTACTTC. This codes for CASRATGGASETQYF.

The V and J genes are TRBV5-4 and TRBJ2-1; D uncertain. This CDR3 comprises 13 residues. Germline CDR1 SGHNT, CDR2 YYREEE (reference sequence). V lost 5 bases, J lost 9 bases, and 15 bases lay in between. The CDR3 nucleotides are TGTGCCAGCAGGTCCGTTCGTGAGCGTGAGCAGTTCTTC. Translated: CASRSVREREQFF.

The rearrangement links TRBV19 to TRBJ1-5, with D hard to call. Germline assignment: CDR1 LNHDA and CDR2 SQIVND (reference sequence). Trimming pared 1 base from V and 0 bases from J, leaving 13 bases between. This CDR3 is 17 amino acids long. CDR3 protein: CASSIGRQDYSNQPQHF. In DNA, the CDR3 is TGTGCCAGTAGTATAGGACGGCAGGACTATAGCAATCAGCCCCAGCATTTT. The full variable domain, its missing parts supplied by reference TRBV19 and TRBJ1-5, is DGGITQSPKYLFRKEGQNVTLSCEQNLNHDAMYWYRQDPGQGLRLIYYSQIVNDFQKGDIAEGYSVSREKKESFPLTVTSAQKNPTAFYLCASSIGRQDYSNQPQHFGDGTRLSIL.

This chain joins TRBV19 and TRBJ2-1; possible D gene TRBD2, 5 bases. Germline V lookup: CDR1 LNHDA, CDR2 SQIVND (reference sequence). The CDR3 is made up of 15 amino acids. V was clipped by 3 bases and J by 1 base, with 10 bases between them. The CDR3 DNA follows: TGTGCCAGTAGTATGAGGGAAGTATCCTACAATGAGCAGTTCTTC. This translates into CASSMREVSYNEQFF. Drawing the rest from reference TRBV19 and TRBJ2-1, the complete variable domain is DGGITQSPKYLFRKEGQNVTLSCEQNLNHDAMYWYRQDPGQGLRLIYYSQIVNDFQKGDIAEGYSVSREKKESFPLTVTSAQKNPTAFYLCASSMREVSYNEQFFGPGTRLTVL.

The rearrangement links TRBV7-3 to TRBJ2-2; D gene uncertain. Trimming took 2 bases from V and 8 from J, leaving 9 bases between them. The CDR3 length is 13 residues. From germline, CDR1 is SGHTA and CDR2 FQGTGA. The CDR3 reads CASSLQDTGELFF. For the CDR3, the DNA is TGTGCCAGCAGCTTACAGGATACGGGGGAGCTGTTTTTT.

The chain has TRBV10-3 and TRBJ2-1; 13 nucleotides match TRBD2. The junction had 7 bases not matched to a gene; V was cut back by 1 base and J by 7 bases. CDR1 is ENHRY and CDR2 is SYGVKD in the germline V gene. The CDR3 has 17 residues. The CDR3 DNA reads TGTGCCATCAGTGAGTACCCGGGACTAGCGGGGTCTAATGAGCAGTTCTTC. Its protein is CAISEYPGLAGSNEQFF.

The chain is built from TRBV19 and TRBJ1-5; tentatively, D is TRBD1 (5 bases). Germline V gives CDR1 LNHDA, CDR2 SQIVND (reference sequence). V was cut by 5 bases and J by 0 bases, with 17 bases left in between. This CDR3 has 17 residues. The CDR3 nucleotides are TGTGCCAGTAGTGAACCCCAGGGTTCCCTTAGCAATCAGCCCCAGCATTTT. Protein product: CASSEPQGSLSNQPQHF.

This clone was detected once. This rearrangement joins TRBV4-1 to TRBJ2-7; the match to TRBD1 covers 8 bases. The junction had 6 bases not matched to a gene; V was cut back by 1 base and J by 4 bases. CDR1 and CDR2 (germline): MGHRA, YSYEKL. The CDR3 loop spans 15 amino acids. The CDR3, as DNA: TGCGCCAGCAGCCAAGCTGGGACAGGACTATACGAGCAGTACTTC. This codes for CASSQAGTGLYEQYF.